The rows below give T cell receptor beta chains drawn from one sample of a study of spatial heterogeneity in lung cancer. One entry per CDR3 protein, called by TCRdb with MiXCR from the 5' RACE reads. The sample holds some 52,000 distinct CDR3 sequences, more than 6.5% seen once. The sample consisted of PBMCs, taken at surgery. These TCRs come from a female donor with early-stage non-small cell lung cancer. Both conserved end residues are part of each CDR3. D genes are given only for firm matches. Clone size is given for some rows only: seen once, a few or many times, or a class if the clone is expanded.

j_call: TRBJ2-3
v_call: TRBV12-3/TRBV12-4
clone_size: few
cdr3_length: 16
d_call: -
cdr3_aa: CASSFLGGGSSDTQYF
cdr3_nt: TGTGCCAGCAGTTTCCTTGGCGGGGGCTCGTCAGATACGCAGTATTTT

j_call: TRBJ1-4
v_call: TRBV7-9
clone_size: -
cdr3_length: 14
d_call: -
cdr3_aa: CASSLGATGEKLFF
cdr3_nt: TGTGCCAGCAGCTTAGGGGCTACAGGTGAAAAACTGTTTTTT

j_call: TRBJ2-7
v_call: TRBV12-3/TRBV12-4
clone_size: -
cdr3_length: 14
d_call: TRBD1
cdr3_aa: CASSFGQGAHEQYF
cdr3_nt: TGTGCCAGCAGTTTCGGACAGGGGGCCCACGAGCAGTACTTC

j_call: TRBJ1-6
v_call: TRBV2
clone_size: many
cdr3_length: 12
d_call: TRBD1
cdr3_aa: CASSAQGVPLHF
cdr3_nt: TGTGCCAGCAGTGCCCAGGGGGTACCCCTCCACTTT

j_call: TRBJ2-3
v_call: TRBV29-1
clone_size: many
cdr3_length: 12
d_call: -
cdr3_aa: CSGGARTDTQYF
cdr3_nt: TGCAGCGGAGGGGCAAGAACAGATACGCAGTATTTT

j_call: TRBJ1-5
v_call: TRBV20-1
clone_size: many
cdr3_length: 14
d_call: -
cdr3_aa: CSARDPFGNQPQHF
cdr3_nt: TGCAGTGCTAGAGATCCGTTCGGAAATCAGCCCCAGCATTTT

j_call: TRBJ1-2
v_call: TRBV9
clone_size: -
cdr3_length: 12
d_call: -
cdr3_aa: CASSAQGHGYTF
cdr3_nt: TGTGCCAGCAGCGCTCAGGGTCATGGCTACACCTTC

j_call: TRBJ2-3
v_call: TRBV28
clone_size: many
cdr3_length: 14
d_call: -
cdr3_aa: CASSRRGRADTQYF
cdr3_nt: TGTGCCAGCAGTCGGCGGGGACGAGCAGATACGCAGTATTTT

j_call: TRBJ2-1
v_call: TRBV3-1
clone_size: many
cdr3_length: 14
d_call: -
cdr3_aa: CASSQDFSGFEQFF
cdr3_nt: TGTGCCAGCAGCCAAGACTTTTCGGGATTTGAGCAGTTCTTC

j_call: TRBJ2-6
v_call: TRBV7-7
clone_size: many
cdr3_length: 16
d_call: -
cdr3_aa: CASSPEVGAGANVLTF
cdr3_nt: TGTGCCAGCAGCCCAGAAGTAGGGGCTGGGGCCAACGTCCTGACTTTC

j_call: TRBJ1-4
v_call: TRBV28
clone_size: many
cdr3_length: 14
d_call: -
cdr3_aa: CASSLSHGSWKLFF
cdr3_nt: TGTGCCAGCAGTTTAAGTCACGGCTCATGGAAACTGTTTTTT

j_call: TRBJ1-5
v_call: TRBV4-1
clone_size: few
cdr3_length: 16
d_call: TRBD1
cdr3_aa: CASTRDETGGNQPQHF
cdr3_nt: TGCGCCAGCACTAGAGATGAGACAGGGGGGAATCAGCCCCAGCATTTT

j_call: TRBJ2-7
v_call: TRBV30
clone_size: many
cdr3_length: 14
d_call: -
cdr3_aa: CAWTVDISAYEQYF
cdr3_nt: TGTGCCTGGACCGTGGACATCTCAGCCTACGAGCAGTACTTC

j_call: TRBJ2-3
v_call: TRBV12-3/TRBV12-4
clone_size: many
cdr3_length: 18
d_call: TRBD2
cdr3_aa: CASSSSTRLAGSVDTQYF
cdr3_nt: TGTGCCAGCAGTAGCTCTACAAGGCTAGCGGGGTCCGTGGATACGCAGTATTTT

j_call: TRBJ1-6
v_call: TRBV11-2
clone_size: many
cdr3_length: 18
d_call: TRBD1
cdr3_aa: CASSSPPGQATFLSPLHF
cdr3_nt: TGTGCCAGCAGCTCACCTCCCGGACAGGCCACTTTTCTTTCACCCCTCCACTTT

j_call: TRBJ2-1
v_call: TRBV29-1
clone_size: many
cdr3_length: 15
d_call: -
cdr3_aa: CSVEDGLAKGDEQFF
cdr3_nt: TGCAGCGTTGAAGACGGACTGGCCAAAGGGGATGAGCAGTTCTTC

j_call: TRBJ2-7
v_call: TRBV21-1
clone_size: many
cdr3_length: 18
d_call: -
cdr3_aa: CASSPWGRWIFISYEQYF
cdr3_nt: TGTGCCAGCAGCCCGTGGGGACGGTGGATTTTCATCTCCTACGAGCAGTACTTC